This T cell receptor (beta chain) was retrieved from a study of blood T cell repertoires in COVID-19. Study-wide context: Samples representing acute and convalescent COVID-19 were sourced from the United States, Italy and Spain.

The V segment lost 4 bases and the J segment 3 bases; nucleotides outside the gene matches: 13. There are 16 residues in the CDR3. The V gene's germline CDR1 is SGHNT and CDR2 YYREEE (reference sequence). Original analysis: Quantification of nucleated cells was approximated via reference gene primer amplification. The table came from immunoSEQ multiplex PCR; TCRdb's copy has only in-frame clones and leaves some out. V and J calls plus clone size are reproduced from that table; the DNA served to infer D and trimming. The table records 200,000 to 250,000 clones, approximately 90% of them present only once.

This chain links TRBV5-4 with TRBJ2-7; TRBD2 agrees at 7 bases. The source is a woman aged 18-35 years who had recovered from COVID-19. The specimen was peripheral blood. CDR3 region: CASSDGSLADIYEQYF. In nucleotides, the CDR3 is TGTGCCAGCAGCGATGGAAGTCTAGCGGACATCTACGAGCAGTACTTC.